These T cell receptor beta chains were read from a single sample in a study of human versus mouse CDR3 diversity and MHC coevolution. Libraries were prepared by immunoSEQ multiplex PCR; TCRdb keeps only in-frame clonotypes and omits some of them. The top ten hold more than 1.1% of the sample, which has roughly 86,000 clones, around 95% seen once. The sample was naive CD4+ T cells from blood. These TCRs come from a person between 25 and 69 years old in good health. Each CDR3 is given with its conserved first and last residue. The D gene is left open where the match is weak. The size field is filled for only some rows; it gives once, few, many or a size class.

TRBD1	.	TRBV15	TRBJ1-5	TGTGCCACCAGCAGCCACGACTCGGACAGGGGGAATCAGCCCCAGCATTTT	CATSSHDSDRGNQPQHF
.	.	TRBV2	TRBJ2-2	TGTGCCAGCAGGCAGGGGGAGCTGTTTTTT	CASRQGELFF
TRBD1	.	TRBV5-1	TRBJ2-3	TGCGCCAGCAGCACTGGACAGGCTGATACGCAGTATTTT	CASSTGQADTQYF
TRBD1	.	TRBV28	TRBJ2-7	TGTGCCAGCAGTTTAATAACAGGGGCCGGCTACGAGCAGTACTTC	CASSLITGAGYEQYF
.	.	TRBV7-2	TRBJ1-2	TGTGCCAGCAGCTTAGCGACGGGTTTTCGTCTAGGCTACACCTTC	CASSLATGFRLGYTF
TRBD2	.	TRBV7-3	TRBJ2-7	TGTGCCAGCAGCTCCTCCGGTGGGAGGGACGAGCAGTACTTC	CASSSSGGRDEQYF
TRBD1	.	TRBV7-2	TRBJ2-7	TGTGCCAGCAGCTTAGCGCAAGGTGTTTCAGGGGGTCTCCAGTACTTC	CASSLAQGVSGGLQYF
.	.	TRBV6-6	TRBJ2-7	TGTGCCAGCAGTTACTCGGGCGGGAACCAGTACTTC	CASSYSGGNQYF
.	few	TRBV5-1	TRBJ2-7	TGCGCCAGCAGACCCCCCAACGGGGAGTCCTACGAGCAGTACTTC	CASRPPNGESYEQYF
.	.	TRBV30	TRBJ1-5	TGTGCCTGGAGTGGGGCAGTGAATAGCAATCAGCCCCAGCATTTT	CAWSGAVNSNQPQHF
.	.	TRBV6-5	TRBJ1-1	TGTGCCAGCAGTCCTGAGGCAACCCGGGGCACTGAAGCTTTCTTT	CASSPEATRGTEAFF
TRBD2	.	TRBV28	TRBJ2-3	TGTGCCAGCAGTAGGACTAGCGGGAGGACAGATACGCAGTATTTT	CASSRTSGRTDTQYF
.	few	TRBV9	TRBJ2-3	TGTGCCAGCAGCGTAGCTGCAGGGAACCTGCACTCAGATACGCAGTATTTT	CASSVAAGNLHSDTQYF
TRBD1	.	TRBV28	TRBJ1-2	TGTGCCAGCAGTCCAGGACAGGGGAAGGGTGGCTATGGCTACACCTTC	CASSPGQGKGGYGYTF
.	.	TRBV6-5	TRBJ1-5	TGTGCCAGCAGTTACTCCCCCTCCGGGAGCAATCAGCCCCAGCATTTT	CASSYSPSGSNQPQHF
.	.	TRBV19	TRBJ2-7	TGTGCCAGTAGTGGGAGTGGTAGCTCCTACGAGCAGTACTTC	CASSGSGSSYEQYF
.	.	TRBV5-1	TRBJ2-3	TGCGCCAGCAGCCCCGGGAGTCAGTCACTTAGCACAGATACGCAGTATTTT	CASSPGSQSLSTDTQYF
TRBD1	.	TRBV7-9	TRBJ2-7	TGTGCCAGCAGCTCCGGGACAGCATTGTACGAGCAGTACTTC	CASSSGTALYEQYF
.	.	TRBV30	TRBJ1-1	TGTGCCTGGGGAGGAAGTAGGAACACTGAAGCTTTCTTT	CAWGGSRNTEAFF
.	.	TRBV7-2	TRBJ2-5	TGTGCCAGCAGCCCCGCGGGACGCCTTAAGAAAAAGCAGTACTTC	CASSPAGRLKKKQYF
TRBD1	.	TRBV23-1	TRBJ2-7	TGCGCCAGCAGTCTAACAGGGGGGATCAAAGGATACGAGCAGTACTTC	CASSLTGGIKGYEQYF
.	.	TRBV19	TRBJ2-3	TGTGCCAGTAGTACCTGGAGACGGAGCACAGATACGCAGTATTTT	CASSTWRRSTDTQYF
TRBD1	.	TRBV6-6	TRBJ2-4	TGTGCCAGCAACCTCGGGACAGGGGGCTGGAACATTCAGTACTTC	CASNLGTGGWNIQYF
.	.	TRBV9	TRBJ2-1	TGTGCCAGCAGCGTAGGTCAACAACAGTATTACAATGAGCAGTTCTTC	CASSVGQQQYYNEQFF
.	.	TRBV6-6	TRBJ2-1	TGTGCCAGCACTCGGACAGCAGGCTACAATGAGCAGTTCTTC	CASTRTAGYNEQFF
.	.	TRBV6-6	TRBJ1-5	TGTGCCAGCGGGGGCCACCCGGTGCCCCAGCATTTT	CASGGHPVPQHF